This entry concerns a single TCR beta chain. One junction end disagrees with the germline gene, perhaps due to a read error. 13 Jbeta primers and 60 Vbeta primers were used for the PCR. Assay used: immunoSEQ multiplex PCR; TCRdb lists only in-frame clones, some missing. The table has approximately 180,000 clones, 75% to 85% seen once. The data originate from a study of cytomegalovirus exposure and HLA in healthy donors. Germline CDR1 is MNHEY and CDR2 is SMNVEV (reference sequence). The CDR3 has 14 residues. The sequenced sample was PBMCs. The receptor comes from a woman aged 50 to 60 in good health and CMV-seronegative. This chain uses TRBV27 with TRBJ1-4; TRBD1 matches at 8 bases. The CDR3 protein is CASSLRQGNAKLFF. CDR3 DNA: TGTGCCAGCAGTCTACGACAGGGGAATGCAAAACTGTTTTTT.